The rows below give T cell receptor beta chains drawn from one sample of a study of OX40 agonist ivuxolimab in advanced cancers. Produced via immunoSEQ multiplex PCR; TCRdb's table is partial and in-frame only. The sample holds 73,000 or so clones; 75% to 90% are singletons and the top ten take roughly 0.4%. The specimen comprised CD4+ or CD8+ T cells sorted from blood, sampled in a trial of the OX40 agonist ivuxolimab. These TCRs come from an adult with an advanced solid tumor such as melanoma, head and neck, liver or kidney cancer. CDR3s include the opening cysteine and the closing phenylalanine or tryptophan. The D gene is left open where the match is weak. Some rows mark clone size as missing; the rest say once, few, many or name a class of expanded clone.

D gene,J gene,V gene,clone size,CDR3 DNA,CDR3 protein
TRBD2,TRBJ2-7,TRBV10-3,few,TGTGCCATCAGTGACCCGGGACTAGCAAACGAGCAGTACTTC,CAISDPGLANEQYF
TRBD1,TRBJ2-6,TRBV5-1,few,TGCGCCAGCAGCTTACTAGGACAGGGGGCTGGGGCCAACGTCCTGACTTTC,CASSLLGQGAGANVLTF
NA,TRBJ2-6,TRBV19,NA,TGTGCCAGTGACACCCCCTCTGGGGCCAACGTCCTGACTTTC,CASDTPSGANVLTF
TRBD2,TRBJ2-1,TRBV5-4,NA,TGTGCCAGCAGCGGACTAGTGAAAGAGCAGTTCTTC,CASSGLVKEQFF
NA,TRBJ1-6,TRBV5-1,NA,TGCGCCAGCAGGGAGACCGCGGGGGCTTATTCACCCCTCCACTTT,CASRETAGAYSPLHF
NA,TRBJ1-3,TRBV7-8,NA,TGTGCCAGCAGCTTTACAGCCTCTGGAAACACCATATATTTT,CASSFTASGNTIYF
TRBD1,TRBJ1-5,TRBV2,NA,TGTGCCAGCAGGACAGGGGGAGGTCAGCCCCAGCATTTT,CASRTGGGQPQHF
NA,TRBJ2-3,TRBV7-2,once,TGTGCCAGCAGCCTAGCCCTAGGGGTAGATACGCAGTATTTT,CASSLALGVDTQYF
TRBD1,TRBJ1-1,TRBV23-1,few,TGCGCCAGCAGTGATGACAGGGACCACACTGAAGCTTTCTTT,CASSDDRDHTEAFF
NA,TRBJ1-5,TRBV28,once,TGTGCCAGCAGAAGAGCGTTAGCACAGCCCCAGCATTTT,CASRRALAQPQHF